This entry features one T cell receptor beta chain sequence. This sample was included in a study of CD8+ T cells in alopecia areata. Study overall: For 6 to 18 months, tofacitinib was taken, and 6 months off drug followed.

RNA was extracted and reverse transcribed into cDNA as the sequencing template. Sequencing was performed with immunoSEQ multiplex PCR; in TCRdb, only in-frame clones are kept and a portion is missing. The sample lists under 150,000 clones, around four fifths occurring once. This sample's treatment: oral pan-JAK inhibitor, 5-10 mg twice daily. Alopecia areata patients provided lesional scalp punch biopsies and peripheral blood, both collected for the study. Using a FACSAria, the CD4+ and CD8+ T cells were sorted from the PBMCs. This TCR was recovered from a human donor with alopecia areata. The sequencing here drew on CD8+ T cells sorted from blood, taken at week 4, from a patient treated with tofacitinib.

The CDR3 coding sequence is TGTGCCAGCACAGGGGGCACCGGGGAGCTGTTTTTT. As protein: CASTGGTGELFF. The chain has TRBV6-5 and TRBJ2-2; 7 nucleotides match TRBD1. V lost 7 bases, J lost 4 bases, and 0 bases stayed unmatched. Germline V gives CDR1 MNHEY, CDR2 SVGAGI. The CDR3 spans 12 residues.